Listed below are T cell receptor beta chains from one sample, sequenced in a study of T-cell reconstitution after alpha-beta-depleted transplantation in children. One entry per CDR3 protein, called by TCRdb with MiXCR from the PCR reads. This repertoire shows hundreds of thousands of distinct CDR3 sequences, about a tenth found once; its top ten account for around a tenth. Material: PBMCs from the stem cell graft donor, obtained from the stem cell graft. The receptors were gathered from a human donor who donated a stem cell graft to a child with SCID. The CDR3 runs from the conserved cysteine through the conserved F or W. D genes are given only for firm matches. Size tells how often a clone was seen (once, few, many) or the class of an expanded clone, and some rows leave it out.

TRBD2 TRBJ2-3 TRBV3-1 few TGTGCCAGCAGCCAAGATTCCGGGGGGAGCACAGATACGCAGTATTTT CASSQDSGGSTDTQYF
. TRBJ1-2 TRBV5-6 few TGTGCCAGCAGCCCCACCGGGAGCGTCGGTGGCTACACCTTC CASSPTGSVGGYTF
. TRBJ2-5 TRBV12-5 many TGTGCTAGTGGTTTGGACTTTGGGGTCCGAGAGACCCAGTACTTC CASGLDFGVRETQYF
. TRBJ2-1 TRBV18 . TGTGCCAGCTCACCACGCCAGGGTGACAATGAGCAGTTCTTC CASSPRQGDNEQFF
. TRBJ1-4 TRBV12-3/TRBV12-4 . TGTGCCAGCAGCCTACCCCGGACAGTTCAAAATGAAAAACTGTTTTTT CASSLPRTVQNEKLFF
. TRBJ1-4 TRBV11-1 . TGTGCCAGCAGCGTTGGTTATAATGAAAAACTGTTTTTT CASSVGYNEKLFF
. TRBJ1-1 TRBV4-2 few TGTGCCAGCAGCCAAGGGGCGTTTTTAGCGGGGAATATAGAAGCTTTCTTT CASSQGAFLAGNIEAFF
TRBD2 TRBJ2-3 TRBV3-1 many TGTGCCAGCAGCCAAGATTTACTAGCGGAAACAGATACGCAGTATTTT CASSQDLLAETDTQYF
. TRBJ2-7 TRBV10-3 . TGTGCCATCAGTGAGTCACAGGCGGCCTACGAGCAGTACTTC CAISESQAAYEQYF
. TRBJ1-3 TRBV10-1 many TGCGCCAGCAGCGATAACCCGGGAAGTTCTGGAAACACCATATATTTT CASSDNPGSSGNTIYF